This TCR beta chain was identified during a study of T cells after somatic rescue of genetic block. Germline V CDR1 and CDR2: MNHNS, SASEGT. The CDR3 sequence is 15 residues long. V was pared by 11 bases and J by 0 bases, with 11 bases of the junction left unmatched. Using immunoSEQ multiplex PCR, the repertoire was profiled, and TCRdb retains in-frame clones only, with some absent. The sample has about 72,000 clones; roughly 91% are singletons. This receptor was identified in a man between 25 and 39 years old. The sample was peripheral blood mononuclear cells (PBMCs). J is TRBJ1-1 and V is TRBV6-1; 8 nucleotides match TRBD1. CDR3 bases: TGTGCCTTGTGGCCAGGGGGCGTTATGAACACTGAAGCTTTCTTT. Amino acids: CALWPGGVMNTEAFF.